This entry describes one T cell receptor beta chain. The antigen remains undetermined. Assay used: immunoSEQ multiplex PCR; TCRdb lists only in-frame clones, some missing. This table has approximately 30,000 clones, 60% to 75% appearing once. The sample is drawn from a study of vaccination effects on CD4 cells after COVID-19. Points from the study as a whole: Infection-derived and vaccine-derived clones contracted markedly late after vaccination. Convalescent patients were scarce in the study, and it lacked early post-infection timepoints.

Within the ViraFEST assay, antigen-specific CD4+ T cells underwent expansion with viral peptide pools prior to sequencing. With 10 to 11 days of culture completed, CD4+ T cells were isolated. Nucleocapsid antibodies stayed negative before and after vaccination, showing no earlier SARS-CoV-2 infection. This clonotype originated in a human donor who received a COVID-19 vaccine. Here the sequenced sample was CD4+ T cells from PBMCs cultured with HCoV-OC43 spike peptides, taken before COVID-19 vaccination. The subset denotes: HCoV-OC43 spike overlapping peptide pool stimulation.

Here the CDR3 reads CASSSGQGTNGYTF. CDR3 sequence (DNA): TGTGCCAGCAGCTCAGGACAGGGTACGAATGGCTACACCTTC. J is TRBJ1-2 and V is TRBV7-3; TRBD1 matches 8 bases. Germline V gene sequence: CDR1 SGHTA, CDR2 FQGTGA. J gave up 6 bases and V 4 bases, and 7 bases lay outside the gene matches. The CDR3 is 14 residues long.